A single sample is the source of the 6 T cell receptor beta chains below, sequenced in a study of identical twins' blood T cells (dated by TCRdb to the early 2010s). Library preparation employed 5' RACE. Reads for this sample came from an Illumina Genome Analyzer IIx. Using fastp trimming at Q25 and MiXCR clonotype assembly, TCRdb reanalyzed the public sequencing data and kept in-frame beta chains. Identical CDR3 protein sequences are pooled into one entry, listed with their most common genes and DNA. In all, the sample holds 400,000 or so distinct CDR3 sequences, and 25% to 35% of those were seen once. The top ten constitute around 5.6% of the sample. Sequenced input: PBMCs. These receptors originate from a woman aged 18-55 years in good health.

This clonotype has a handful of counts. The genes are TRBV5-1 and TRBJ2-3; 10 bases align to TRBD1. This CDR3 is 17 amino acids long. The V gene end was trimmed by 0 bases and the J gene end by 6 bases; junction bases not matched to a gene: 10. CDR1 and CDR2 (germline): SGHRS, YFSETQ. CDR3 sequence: CASSLGDRGFGIDTQYF. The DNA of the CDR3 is TGCGCCAGCAGCTTGGGGGACAGGGGTTTTGGTATCGATACGCAGTATTTT.

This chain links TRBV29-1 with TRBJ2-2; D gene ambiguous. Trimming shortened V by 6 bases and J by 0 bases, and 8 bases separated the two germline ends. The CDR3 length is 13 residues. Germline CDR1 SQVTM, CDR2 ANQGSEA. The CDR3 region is CSVPGPNTGELFF. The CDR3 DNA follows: TGCAGCGTCCCGGGTCCGAACACCGGGGAGCTGTTTTTT.

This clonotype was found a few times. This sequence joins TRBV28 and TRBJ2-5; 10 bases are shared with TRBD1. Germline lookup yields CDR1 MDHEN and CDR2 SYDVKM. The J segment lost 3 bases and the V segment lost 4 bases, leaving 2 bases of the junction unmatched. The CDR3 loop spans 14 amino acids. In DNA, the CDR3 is TGTGCCAGCAGTTCGGGACAGGGGAAAGAGACCCAGTACTTC. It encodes CASSSGQGKETQYF.

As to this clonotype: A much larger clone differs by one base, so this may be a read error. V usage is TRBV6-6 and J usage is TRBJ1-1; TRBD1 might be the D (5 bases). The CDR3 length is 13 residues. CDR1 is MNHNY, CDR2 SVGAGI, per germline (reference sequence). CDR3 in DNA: TGTGCCAGCAGTTACTCCGAGGGGACTGAAGCTGTCTTT. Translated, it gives CASSYSEGTEAVF.

The chain's CDR3 is CSALKGGWGTEAFF. The CDR3 coding sequence is TGCAGTGCCCTAAAGGGGGGTTGGGGCACTGAAGCTTTCTTT. The chain links TRBV20-1 to TRBJ1-1, with D tentatively TRBD1 (6 bases). Per the germline V gene, CDR1 is DFQATT and CDR2 is SNEGSKA (reference sequence). The V end was cut by 6 bases, the J end by 4 bases, with 18 bases between. The CDR3 is 14 amino acids.

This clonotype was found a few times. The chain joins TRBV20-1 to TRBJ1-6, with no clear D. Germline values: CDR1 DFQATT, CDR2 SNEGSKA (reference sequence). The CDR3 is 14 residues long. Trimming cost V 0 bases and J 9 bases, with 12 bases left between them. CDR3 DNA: TGCAGTGCTAGAGATCGGAGCCGCACTTCACCCCTCCACTTT. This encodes CSARDRSRTSPLHF.